This T cell receptor (beta chain) originates from a study of blood T cell repertoires in COVID-19 (dated by TCRdb to about 2020). Looking at the study overall: The collaborator samples originated in the United States, Italy and Spain and spanned the acute and convalescent phases of COVID-19. The prospective study material was composed of cDNA or gDNA derived from T cells, B-cell-depleted T cells, or PBMCs. The dataset comprised deeply sampled blood TCRbeta repertoires from subjects exposed to, actively infected with, or recovered from COVID-19. The repertoires were released in a freely available public database meant as a resource for research on the immune response to SARS-CoV-2. The samples were drawn from two sources: the first 160 participants of the ongoing ImmuneRACE study, and 1,200 or so subjects contributed by 6 global collaborators. Nearly every sample came with metadata listing a de-identified subject ID, COVID-19 status, age in years and sex. Where available, HLA class I and class II types were obtained from metadata supplied by the sample provider rather than from assay-based typing. The full study reports these points: How much clinical and demographic metadata was included differed by source and by participant, and the metadata was provided uncurated.

The CDR3 spans 15 residues, from the cysteine through the phenylalanine. Only the CDR3 region is kept as DNA, spanning 45 bases read in frame from base 1. The germline V gene sets CDR1 to LGHNA and CDR2 to YSLEER. V was cut back by 1 base and J by 4 bases, leaving a gap of 11 bases between them. Whole blood was collected in K2EDTA tubes by collaborating institutions according to the institutions' own protocols. For TCRbeta analysis, collaborators shipped samples in one of three forms: frozen whole blood, isolated PBMCs, or DNA extracted from either of those sample types. TCRbeta CDR3 regions were amplified from genomic DNA by means of the immunoSEQ Assay, a bias-controlled multiplex PCR. The study's processing was this. Nucleated cell counts per sample were estimated from amplification of reference gene primers within the assay. Sequence reads were collapsed and filtered to measure the absolute abundance of every unique TCRbeta CDR3 rearrangement. Productive Simpson clonality was computed per sample as the square root of Simpson's diversity index over productive rearrangements. In TCRdb, the immuneACCESS table is reduced to in-frame sequences with V and J assigned. These tables do not hold every clone; where another copy was compared, an unresolved V gene accounts for under half, and the others remain unexplained. The DNA was the basis for D and trimming; V, J and clone size are from that table. The sample data list more than 80,000 clones, and 86% of these were observed just once. The ten largest clones take up approximately 1.8% of the sample.

As regards this clone: Its antigen is unknown. No clone much larger than this one lies a single base away; base qualities are absent.

The source material was peripheral blood. The chain was built from TRBV4-3 and TRBJ1-3; confidence is insufficient to name the D gene. The origin of this receptor is an elderly man with acute or convalescent COVID-19. The CDR3 reads CASSQGPETGNTIYF. Read as DNA, the sequence is TGCGCCAGCAGCCAAGGTCCGGAGACGGGAAACACCATATATTTT.